A single TCR beta chain is shown here with its context. Its target is unknown. Trimming cost V 6 bases and J 3 bases; bases outside gene matches: 8. The CDR3 is 16 amino acids. Germline-derived CDR1 and CDR2 are MNHEY and SMNVEV (reference sequence). Use of 60 Vbeta and 13 Jbeta primers characterized the PCR. The data were produced by immunoSEQ multiplex PCR, yet TCRdb's version contains in-frame clones alone and is incomplete. The sample contains approximately 85,000 clones, 75% to 90% of which appear only once. The data were taken from a study of cytomegalovirus exposure and HLA in healthy donors. About the research overall: In an earlier analysis, some 110 million unique TCR beta sequences were found from some 170 million T cells. Findings and limits, study-wide: A missense DCLRE1C variant was associated with V- and J-gene trimming of TCR beta chains in a later analysis, and an independent cohort replicated the association. Some V segments (TRBV6-2 and TRBV6-3 among them) were excluded as indistinguishable. Most of the TCR beta V segments (in an earlier analysis) were productive either about 87% or about 30% of the time.

V is TRBV27 and J is TRBJ2-7; 13 bases are shared with TRBD2. Specimen: PBMCs. This TCR came from a man aged 45-65 years in good health and CMV-seropositive. CDR3 protein: CASSPGTSGDNYEQYF. The DNA of the CDR3 is TGTGCCAGCAGCCCCGGGACTAGCGGGGATAACTACGAGCAGTACTTC.